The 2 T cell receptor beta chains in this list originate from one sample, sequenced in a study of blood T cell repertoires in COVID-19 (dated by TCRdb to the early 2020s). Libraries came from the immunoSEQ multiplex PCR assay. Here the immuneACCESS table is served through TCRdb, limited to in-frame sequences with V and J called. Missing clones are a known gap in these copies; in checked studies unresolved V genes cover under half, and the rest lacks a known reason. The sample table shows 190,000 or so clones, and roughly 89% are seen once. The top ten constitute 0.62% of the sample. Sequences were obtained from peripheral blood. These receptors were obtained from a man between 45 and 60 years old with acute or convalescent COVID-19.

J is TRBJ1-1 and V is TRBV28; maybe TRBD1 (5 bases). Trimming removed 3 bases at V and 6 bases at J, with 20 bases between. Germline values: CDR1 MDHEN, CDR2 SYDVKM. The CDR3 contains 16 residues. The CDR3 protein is CASSFSTEGAKPEAFF. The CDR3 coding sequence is TGTGCCAGCAGTTTTAGTACCGAAGGGGCAAAGCCTGAAGCTTTCTTT. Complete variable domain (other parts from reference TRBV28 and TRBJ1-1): DVKVTQSSRYLVKRTGEKVFLECVQDMDHENMFWYRQDPGLGLRLIYFSYDVKMKEKGDIPEGYSVSREKKERFSLILESASTNQTSMYLCASSFSTEGAKPEAFFGQGTRLTVV.

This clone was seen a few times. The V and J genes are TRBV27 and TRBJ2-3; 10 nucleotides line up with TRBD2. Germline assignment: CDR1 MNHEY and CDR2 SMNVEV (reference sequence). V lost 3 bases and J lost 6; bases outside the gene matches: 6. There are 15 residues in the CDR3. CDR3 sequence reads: CASSLALAGADTQYF. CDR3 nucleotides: TGTGCCAGCAGTTTGGCTCTAGCGGGGGCGGATACGCAGTATTTT.